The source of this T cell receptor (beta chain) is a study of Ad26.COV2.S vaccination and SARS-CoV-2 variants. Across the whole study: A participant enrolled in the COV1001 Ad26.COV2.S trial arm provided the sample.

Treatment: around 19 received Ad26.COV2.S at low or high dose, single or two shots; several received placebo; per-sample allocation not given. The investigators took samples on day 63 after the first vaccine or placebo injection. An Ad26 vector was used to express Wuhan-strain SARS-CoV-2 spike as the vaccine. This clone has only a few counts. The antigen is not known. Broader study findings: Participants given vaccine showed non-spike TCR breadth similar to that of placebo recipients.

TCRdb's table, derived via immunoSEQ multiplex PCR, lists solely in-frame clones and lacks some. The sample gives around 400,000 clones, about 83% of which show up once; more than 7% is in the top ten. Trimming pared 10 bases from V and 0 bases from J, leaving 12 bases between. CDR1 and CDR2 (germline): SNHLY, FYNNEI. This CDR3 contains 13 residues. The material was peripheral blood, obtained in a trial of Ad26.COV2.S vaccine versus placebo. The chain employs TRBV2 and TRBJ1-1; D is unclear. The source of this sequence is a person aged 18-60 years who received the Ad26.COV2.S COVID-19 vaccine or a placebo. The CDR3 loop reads CAITTSMNTEAFF. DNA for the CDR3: TGTGCCATCACGACAAGCATGAACACTGAAGCTTTCTTT.